These T cell receptor beta chains were read from a single sample in a study of T cells in Graves' hyperthyroidism and ophthalmopathy. Via MiXCR, TCRdb re-called the multiplex PCR reads, giving one row per CDR3 protein. Of approximately 370,000 distinct CDR3 sequences in the sample, 15% were seen once. Material: blood. The origin of the receptors is a woman in her 30s with Graves' hyperthyroidism. The CDR3 runs from the conserved cysteine through the conserved F or W. Fields, in order: D gene, CDR3 length, J gene, V gene, clone size, CDR3 protein, CDR3 DNA. D genes are given only for firm matches. Clone size is not always given. Where it is, it says once, few, many or a class for expanded clones.

D: TRBD2
length: 16
J: TRBJ2-5
V: TRBV20-1
size: many
CDR3: CSARGPSGKSSETQYF
DNA: TGCAGTGCTAGGGGGCCTAGCGGAAAATCATCGGAGACCCAGTACTTC

D: .
length: 12
J: TRBJ2-5
V: TRBV7-2
size: few
CDR3: CASSRVGGTQYF
DNA: TGTGCCAGCAGCCGCGTCGGGGGGACCCAGTACTTC

D: .
length: 15
J: TRBJ2-7
V: TRBV27
size: .
CDR3: CASSLFARAEYEQYF
DNA: TGTGCCAGCAGTTTATTCGCGAGGGCGGAATACGAGCAGTACTTC

D: .
length: 15
J: TRBJ2-1
V: TRBV19
size: few
CDR3: CASSMSQSSYNEQFF
DNA: TGTGCCAGTAGTATGTCACAGAGCTCCTACAATGAGCAGTTCTTC

D: .
length: 16
J: TRBJ2-7
V: TRBV6-1
size: many
CDR3: CASSGAVGTKDKEQYF
DNA: TGTGCCAGCAGCGGAGCGGTCGGGACAAAGGATAAGGAGCAGTACTTC

D: TRBD2
length: 15
J: TRBJ2-3
V: TRBV18
size: few
CDR3: CASYETSGRTDTQYF
DNA: TGTGCCAGCTATGAGACTAGCGGGAGGACAGATACGCAGTATTTT

D: .
length: 16
J: TRBJ1-1
V: TRBV28
size: few
CDR3: CASSFRTPRMNTEAFF
DNA: TGTGCCAGCAGTTTTAGGACACCTAGGATGAACACTGAAGCTTTCTTT

D: .
length: 19
J: TRBJ1-4
V: TRBV4-1
size: few
CDR3: CASSQEGYSSAPRYEKLFF
DNA: TGCGCCAGCAGCCAAGAAGGGTATTCCTCCGCCCCTCGCTATGAAAAACTGTTTTTT

D: TRBD1
length: 14
J: TRBJ2-3
V: TRBV12-3/TRBV12-4
size: few
CDR3: CASSFGTATDTQYF
DNA: TGTGCCAGCAGTTTTGGGACAGCCACAGATACGCAGTATTTT

D: .
length: 12
J: TRBJ1-1
V: TRBV28
size: .
CDR3: CASSGRVSQAFF
DNA: TGTGCCAGCAGTGGCAGGGTTAGCCAAGCTTTCTTT

D: .
length: 14
J: TRBJ1-5
V: TRBV27
size: many
CDR3: CASSERHSNQPQHF
DNA: TGTGCCAGCAGTGAGAGGCATAGCAATCAGCCCCAGCATTTT

D: TRBD2
length: 17
J: TRBJ2-3
V: TRBV30
size: .
CDR3: CAWSVRWREEYKNTQYF
DNA: TGTGCCTGGAGTGTACGGTGGCGGGAGGAATATAAGAATACGCAGTATTTT

D: .
length: 13
J: TRBJ1-1
V: TRBV30
size: many
CDR3: CAWSQGWGTEAFF
DNA: TGTGCCTGGAGTCAAGGGTGGGGGACTGAAGCTTTCTTT

D: TRBD1
length: 15
J: TRBJ2-6
V: TRBV20-1
size: .
CDR3: CSATGTGEGANVLTF
DNA: TGCAGTGCGACCGGGACAGGGGAAGGGGCCAACGTCCTGACTTTC

D: TRBD1
length: 15
J: TRBJ2-2
V: TRBV2
size: many
CDR3: CASSWDRTNTGELFF
DNA: TGTGCCAGCAGTTGGGACAGGACGAACACCGGGGAGCTGTTTTTT

D: .
length: 13
J: TRBJ1-6
V: TRBV12-3/TRBV12-4
size: many
CDR3: CASTSGANSPLHF
DNA: TGTGCCAGCACCTCTGGCGCGAATTCACCCCTCCACTTT

D: .
length: 15
J: TRBJ2-7
V: TRBV5-1
size: .
CDR3: CASSLDREVAYEQYF
DNA: TGCGCCAGCAGCTTGGACAGGGAGGTGGCCTACGAGCAGTACTTC

D: TRBD2
length: 14
J: TRBJ2-1
V: TRBV20-1
size: many
CDR3: CSTSRLALYNEQFF
DNA: TGCAGTACATCGCGACTAGCCTTATACAATGAGCAGTTCTTC

D: .
length: 14
J: TRBJ1-1
V: TRBV30
size: many
CDR3: CAWSLRAGDTEAFF
DNA: TGTGCCTGGAGTCTAAGGGCCGGGGACACTGAAGCTTTCTTT

D: .
length: 14
J: TRBJ1-6
V: TRBV30
size: many
CDR3: CAWTRRDGNSPLHF
DNA: TGTGCCTGGACACGCAGGGATGGTAATTCACCCCTCCACTTT

D: TRBD2
length: 13
J: TRBJ2-1
V: TRBV29-1
size: few
CDR3: CSVGGLAYNEQFF
DNA: TGCAGCGTTGGGGGACTAGCGTACAATGAGCAGTTCTTC

D: .
length: 12
J: TRBJ1-4
V: TRBV30
size: .
CDR3: CAWFVWAEKLFF
DNA: TGTGCCTGGTTTGTATGGGCTGAAAAACTGTTTTTT